These T cell receptor beta chains were read from a single sample in a study of blood T cell repertoires in COVID-19. Here immunoSEQ multiplex PCR was the method, and the copy in TCRdb shows in-frame clones only, minus some. The sample holds approximately 130,000 clones, approximately 89% seen once. The sample taken for sequencing was peripheral blood. These receptors came from a human donor in a cohort sampled during active COVID-19. Each CDR3 is given with its conserved first and last residue. D genes are given only for firm matches. Size is stated for part of the rows, as once, few or many counts, or as a class when the clone is expanded.

>.|TRBV7-2|TRBJ2-2|.
TGTGCCAGCAGCTTAGTCCGGGGGAACACCGGGGAGCTGTTTTTT
CASSLVRGNTGELFF
>.|TRBV6-5|TRBJ1-2|TRBD1
TGTGCCAGCAGCAGCGGGACAGGGGTTAACTATGGCTACACCTTC
CASSSGTGVNYGYTF
>.|TRBV30|TRBJ2-5|TRBD2
TGTGCCTGGAGTGTAGGGACTAGCGGGGGTGGGACCCAGTACTTC
CAWSVGTSGGGTQYF
>.|TRBV19|TRBJ2-1|.
TGTGCCAGTAGTATAGCGGGGGGCACCGATGAGCAGTTCTTC
CASSIAGGTDEQFF
>.|TRBV6-1|TRBJ1-5|TRBD1
TGTGCCAGCAGTGAGACAGGGTATCAGCCCCAGCATTTT
CASSETGYQPQHF
>.|TRBV13|TRBJ1-1|TRBD1
TGTGCCAGCAGCCCAGGGACAGGTATGAACACTGAAGCTTTCTTT
CASSPGTGMNTEAFF
>once|TRBV12-3/TRBV12-4|TRBJ2-2|.
TGTGCCAGCAGTCCGACAGACACCGGGGAGCTGTTTTTT
CASSPTDTGELFF
>once|TRBV7-2|TRBJ1-5|TRBD1
TGTGCCAGCAGCTTAACGGGGACAGGCAATAGCAATCAGCCCCAGCATTTT
CASSLTGTGNSNQPQHF
>.|TRBV2|TRBJ2-2|.
TGTGCCAGCAGCCCCTTGACAGGACCCGGGGAGCTGTTTTTT
CASSPLTGPGELFF
>.|TRBV23-1|TRBJ1-5|.
TGCGCCAGCTCACCGGGGGATCAGCCCCAGCATTTT
CASSPGDQPQHF
>.|TRBV4-1|TRBJ2-5|.
TGCGCCAGCAGCCTGGGGGGTGGTGAGACCCAGTACTTC
CASSLGGGETQYF
>.|TRBV9|TRBJ2-1|.
TGTGCCAGCAGCCAAGTAGCTTTATCCTACAATGAGCAGTTCTTC
CASSQVALSYNEQFF
>.|TRBV27|TRBJ2-2|.
TGTGCCAGCAGATACACTCAGGTGGTCGGGGAGCTGTTTTTT
CASRYTQVVGELFF
>many|TRBV30|TRBJ1-1|.
TGTGCCTTAACAGGGAAGAACACTGAAGCTTTCTTT
CALTGKNTEAFF
>.|TRBV9|TRBJ2-3|.
TGTGCCAGCAGCGTAGGTCCGGGAGCGAAGACAGATACGCAGTATTTT
CASSVGPGAKTDTQYF
>.|TRBV11-3|TRBJ1-1|.
TGTGCCAGCAGCTTAGATTGGGGCCCCCCAACTGAAGCTTTCTTT
CASSLDWGPPTEAFF
>.|TRBV5-8|TRBJ1-2|.
TGTGCCAGCAGCAGGCGCGGGGACCCTAACTATGGCTACACCTTC
CASSRRGDPNYGYTF
>.|TRBV9|TRBJ2-3|TRBD2
TGTGCCAGCAGCCAGCGGGAAGTGCAGAATACGCAGTATTTT
CASSQREVQNTQYF
>.|TRBV9|TRBJ2-1|.
TGTGCCAGCAGCGTAGAAAGGGCGGGAAGCTCCTACAATGAGCAGTTCTTC
CASSVERAGSSYNEQFF
>.|TRBV19|TRBJ1-2|.
TGTGCCAGTAGCACCTTTTATCAGGGGACCTATGGCTACACCTTC
CASSTFYQGTYGYTF
>.|TRBV7-2|TRBJ2-5|.
TGTGCCAGCAGCTTAGGGGGCCAGGCTCAGACCCAGTACTTC
CASSLGGQAQTQYF
>once|TRBV5-1|TRBJ2-3|.
TGCGCCAGCAGCTTGGGGTGGGCTAGCGGCACAGATACGCAGTATTTT
CASSLGWASGTDTQYF
>.|TRBV15|TRBJ1-4|.
TGTGCCACCAGCTGGGGAGGGGGAGGTGAAAAACTGTTTTTT
CATSWGGGGEKLFF
>few|TRBV5-4|TRBJ1-2|TRBD1
TGTGCCAGCAGCTCAGGGACAGGGGGTTGGGGAAACTATGGCTACACCTTC
CASSSGTGGWGNYGYTF
>.|TRBV19|TRBJ2-3|TRBD2
TGTGCCAGTAGTATTACTAGCGGGAGCACAGATACGCAGTATTTT
CASSITSGSTDTQYF
>once|TRBV4-1|TRBJ1-3|TRBD1
TGCGCCAGCAGCCCGGGACAGGGACGAAACACCATATATTTT
CASSPGQGRNTIYF
>.|TRBV7-9|TRBJ2-5|.
TGTGCCAGCAGCTTACAGGGGAGGGGGGAGACCCAGTACTTC
CASSLQGRGETQYF
>.|TRBV6-1|TRBJ2-2|TRBD1
TGTGCCAGCAGTGAATTCAGGGGGAACGGGGAGCTGTTTTTT
CASSEFRGNGELFF
>.|TRBV11-2|TRBJ1-4|.
TGTGCCAGCAGCTCTTCACGCGCAACTAATGAAAAACTGTTTTTT
CASSSSRATNEKLFF
>once|TRBV2|TRBJ2-1|TRBD2
TGTGCCAGCAGACAAATTTCGGGACTAGCGGGACAGTTCTTC
CASRQISGLAGQFF
>.|TRBV6-2/TRBV6-3|TRBJ2-3|TRBD2
TGTGCCAGCAGTTACCCCAGCGCTGTAGCGGGGGACTCAGATACGCAGTATTTT
CASSYPSAVAGDSDTQYF
>.|TRBV5-1|TRBJ1-3|.
TGCGCCAGCAGCTTGACAGAATACCGCTCTGGAAACACCATATATTTT
CASSLTEYRSGNTIYF
>.|TRBV6-2/TRBV6-3|TRBJ2-2|.
TGTGCCAGCAGTTACTCTAGAAACACCGGGGAGCTGTTTTTT
CASSYSRNTGELFF
>.|TRBV11-2|TRBJ2-5|TRBD1
TGTGCCAGCAGCTTCGACAGGGTGGGGGAGACCCAGTACTTC
CASSFDRVGETQYF
>.|TRBV30|TRBJ1-2|.
TGTGCCTGGAGGGACACGCAGTGGGGCTACACCTTC
CAWRDTQWGYTF
>.|TRBV5-1|TRBJ2-5|TRBD1
TGCGCCAGCAAACTACAGGGGTCTCAAGAGACCCAGTACTTC
CASKLQGSQETQYF
>.|TRBV3-1/TRBV3-2|TRBJ1-2|.
TGTGCCAGCAGCCAAGATCTATTAGGGGATGGCTACACCTTC
CASSQDLLGDGYTF
>.|TRBV12-3/TRBV12-4|TRBJ1-1|.
TGTGCCAGCAGTTTAAATCGGCCAGGGTCGGCTTTCTTT
CASSLNRPGSAFF
>.|TRBV14|TRBJ1-3|.
TGTGCCAGCAGCCGATTGAGCCCCCAGGGACAAGTCTCTGGAAACACCATATATTTT
CASSRLSPQGQVSGNTIYF
>.|TRBV19|TRBJ2-3|.
TGTGCCACTGCGGTGGACACAGATACGCAGTATTTT
CATAVDTDTQYF
>.|TRBV5-8|TRBJ2-1|.
TGTGCCAGCAGCTACGGGACAACCTACAATGAGCAGTTCTTC
CASSYGTTYNEQFF
>.|TRBV6-2/TRBV6-3|TRBJ2-2|.
TGTGCCAGCAGTTCGGAGGGTTACACCGGGGAGCTGTTTTTT
CASSSEGYTGELFF
>.|TRBV5-1|TRBJ1-2|TRBD1
TGCGCCAGCAGCTTGGCGGGACAGGGGTCGAGTGGCTACACCTTC
CASSLAGQGSSGYTF
>.|TRBV5-6|TRBJ1-4|.
TGTGCCAGCAGCTTAAGGGCAGGGGTTAATGAAAAACTGTTTTTT
CASSLRAGVNEKLFF
>.|TRBV5-5|TRBJ2-1|TRBD2
TGTGCCAGCAGCCCTGTCGGGGCGGGAGAAGGCAATGAGCAGTTCTTC
CASSPVGAGEGNEQFF
>.|TRBV27|TRBJ1-6|.
TGTGCCAGCAGTTTTAGCGGACTCGGAAGCTCCTATAATTCACCCCTCCACTTT
CASSFSGLGSSYNSPLHF
>.|TRBV3-1/TRBV3-2|TRBJ1-1|.
TGTGCCAGCAGCCAAGTTGTGGGGCAGGGAACTGAAGCTTTCTTT
CASSQVVGQGTEAFF
>.|TRBV6-2/TRBV6-3|TRBJ1-2|.
TGTGCCAGCAGCCCTGCGTCCTATGGCTACACCTTC
CASSPASYGYTF
>.|TRBV5-5|TRBJ2-6|TRBD2
TGTGCCAGCAGTTTCCAAACGAGGACTAGCGGGTTCTCTGGGGCCAACGTCCTGACTTTC
CASSFQTRTSGFSGANVLTF
>.|TRBV5-1|TRBJ2-6|.
TGCGCCAGCAGCTTAGAGGAGCCTTGGCGCTCTGGGGCCAACGTCCTGACTTTC
CASSLEEPWRSGANVLTF
>many|TRBV5-5|TRBJ1-2|TRBD1
TGTGCCAGCAGCTGGGGGACAGGGGAATTAATTGGCTACACCTTC
CASSWGTGELIGYTF
>.|TRBV11-1|TRBJ2-1|.
TGTGCCAGCAGCTTAGCAGGTCGGAGGGGGCGGTTCGGTAATGAGCAGTTCTTC
CASSLAGRRGRFGNEQFF
>.|TRBV6-5|TRBJ2-5|TRBD1
TGTGCCAGCAGTTACGGTACAGGGGGGGAGACCCAGTACTTC
CASSYGTGGETQYF
>.|TRBV11-2|TRBJ2-2|.
TGTGCCAGCAGCCCCCGCCTACCGGGAGCGGGCGGGGAGCTGTTTTTT
CASSPRLPGAGGELFF
>.|TRBV19|TRBJ2-5|.
TGTGCCAGTAGTACCCAGGGGACCTACCAAGAGACCCAGTACTTC
CASSTQGTYQETQYF
>.|TRBV5-8|TRBJ2-1|.
TGTGCCAGCAGCCGCGAAGCGGGACAGGCTGCGTACAATGAGCAGTTCTTC
CASSREAGQAAYNEQFF
>.|TRBV30|TRBJ1-5|.
TGTGCCTGGAGTGTACGCGGAATGCAGCCCCAGCATTTT
CAWSVRGMQPQHF
>.|TRBV19|TRBJ1-1|.
TGTGCCAGTAGTATGTTCCCGGGAACTGAAGCTTTCTTT
CASSMFPGTEAFF
>.|TRBV19|TRBJ2-1|.
TGTGCCAGTAGTGCAGAGCTTCTACCCCGGAGGAACAATGAGCAGTTCTTC
CASSAELLPRRNNEQFF
>.|TRBV19|TRBJ1-2|.
TGTGCCAGTAGTATAGCAGGGAAATTGAGCTACACCTTC
CASSIAGKLSYTF